These 23 T cell receptor beta chains came from one sample sequenced in a study of blood T cell repertoires in COVID-19 (dated by TCRdb to about 2020). Library method: the immunoSEQ multiplex PCR assay. TCRdb limited this immuneACCESS table to in-frame rearrangements with V and J called. A share of clones is missing; checked studies link under half to unresolved V genes, and the rest is unexplained. This sample holds tens of thousands of clones; 70% to 90% were observed only once. 3.9% of the sample belongs to the ten largest clones. Source material: peripheral blood. These receptors were obtained from a man aged 65-85 years with acute or convalescent COVID-19.

The rearrangement links TRBV19 to TRBJ1-5, with TRBD1 matching 9 bases. CDR3 length: 13 amino acids. Germline-derived CDR1 and CDR2 are LNHDA and SQIVND (reference sequence). Unmatched junction bases numbered 3, after V lost 6 bases and J lost 6 bases. CDR3 amino acids: CASRRTGAQPQHF. Here the CDR3 DNA reads TGTGCCAGTAGGCGGACAGGGGCTCAGCCCCAGCATTTT.

This chain connects TRBV5-4 to TRBJ2-2; 12 bases are shared with TRBD2. The CDR3 runs to 17 residues. V gave up 0 bases and J gave up 5 bases; unmatched junction bases: 5. Germline lookup yields CDR1 SGHNT and CDR2 YYREEE (reference sequence). CDR3 region: CASSLASGGAGTGELFF. The CDR3 DNA sequence: TGTGCCAGCAGCTTGGCTAGCGGGGGGGCAGGGACCGGGGAGCTGTTTTTT.

J is TRBJ1-5 and V is TRBV19, with D possibly TRBD1 on 5 matching bases. V was pared by 11 bases and J by 0 bases, with 20 bases between. CDR1 is LNHDA, CDR2 SQIVND, per germline (reference sequence). The CDR3 consists of 16 residues. The CDR3 is CAGRRIDSNSNQPQHF. The CDR3 bases are TGTGCCGGACGGAGAATCGACAGTAATAGCAATCAGCCCCAGCATTTT.

This chain links TRBV7-2 with TRBJ2-5; a weak D match, TRBD1 (6 bases). CDR3 length: 14 residues. The germline V gene encodes CDR1 SGHTA and CDR2 FQGNSA. With 1 base removed from V and 4 bases from J, the gap between germline ends came to 10 bases. The CDR3 DNA reads TGTGCCAGCAGCTTAGGTGGGACACGAGAGACCCAGTACTTC. It translates to CASSLGGTRETQYF.

This clone has just one count. CDR3 loop: CASSTRQGTNEKLFF. The CDR3 region has the DNA TGTGCCAGCAGTACCCGACAGGGAACTAATGAAAAACTGTTTTTT. J is TRBJ1-4 and V is TRBV28; 7 nucleotides line up with TRBD1. Trimming took 5 bases from V and 1 from J; bases not matched to a gene: 4. CDR3 length equals 15 residues. In germline, CDR1 is MDHEN, CDR2 SYDVKM. Full variable domain (missing parts from reference TRBV28 and TRBJ1-4): DVKVTQSSRYLVKRTGEKVFLECVQDMDHENMFWYRQDPGLGLRLIYFSYDVKMKEKGDIPEGYSVSREKKERFSLILESASTNQTSMYLCASSTRQGTNEKLFFGSGTQLSVL.

CDR3 amino acids: CASSYRGGTEAFF. Here the CDR3 DNA reads TGTGCCAGCAGTTACAGGGGCGGCACTGAAGCTTTCTTT. The rearrangement joins TRBV27 to TRBJ1-1; 7 bases agree with TRBD1. J lost 4 bases, V lost 4 bases, and 3 bases had no gene match. The CDR3 runs 13 residues. Germline lookup yields CDR1 MNHEY and CDR2 SMNVEV (reference sequence).

In its sample, this clone was seen a few times. The chain joins TRBV20-1 to TRBJ2-7; TRBD2 is a possible D gene (5 bases). V was shortened by 3 bases and J by 2 bases, with 11 bases between the two germline ends. Germline values: CDR1 DFQATT, CDR2 SNEGSKA (reference sequence). The CDR3 totals 13 residues. The CDR3 spells CSASNRRTYEQYF. For the CDR3, the DNA is TGCAGTGCTAGTAATAGGAGGACCTACGAGCAGTACTTC.

The chain combines TRBV7-2 with TRBJ2-1; D remains ambiguous. The V gene's germline CDR1 is SGHTA and CDR2 FQGNSA. V was clipped by 2 bases and J by 10 bases, with 12 bases between them. This CDR3 has 13 residues. In DNA, the CDR3 is TGTGCCAGCAGCTTAAGCGTCCTAGGCGAGCAGTTCTTC. This gives the protein CASSLSVLGEQFF.

This clone was detected once. The rearrangement links TRBV7-9 to TRBJ1-5; no definite D call. In germline, CDR1 is SEHNR, CDR2 FQNEAQ (reference sequence). V was trimmed by 3 bases and J by 7 bases, leaving 19 bases between them. The CDR3 has 16 residues. The CDR3 here is CASSFDGRKDGQPQHF. CDR3 coding DNA: TGTGCCAGCAGCTTTGATGGGAGAAAGGACGGCCAGCCCCAGCATTTT.

The rearrangement joins TRBV7-9 to TRBJ1-1; 7 bases match TRBD1. The CDR3 has 19 residues. The germline V gene has CDR1 SEHNR and CDR2 FQNEAQ (reference sequence). Trimming cost V 3 bases and J 2 bases; bases outside gene matches: 18. This CDR3 is CASSFPTGQQSLKNTEAFF. Here the CDR3 DNA reads TGTGCCAGCAGCTTCCCCACGGGACAGCAATCACTAAAAAACACTGAAGCTTTCTTT.

The chain carries TRBV6-1 and TRBJ2-7; the match to TRBD1 covers 7 bases. V was pared by 3 bases and J by 1 base, with 6 bases of the junction left unmatched. This CDR3 contains 15 residues. CDR1 MNHNS and CDR2 SASEGT come from the germline V gene. The CDR3 protein is CASSDEGAPSYEQYF. The CDR3 nucleotides are TGTGCCAGCAGTGACGAGGGGGCCCCTTCCTACGAGCAGTACTTC.

This chain joins TRBV7-3 and TRBJ1-2, with 7 bases identical to TRBD1. The CDR3 has 13 residues. CDR1 is SGHTA, CDR2 FQGTGA, per germline. V dropped 4 bases and J dropped 8; count of bases not matched to a gene: 7. The CDR3 loop is CASSYRDREGYTF. The CDR3 DNA reads as TGTGCCAGCAGCTATCGTGACAGGGAAGGCTACACCTTC.

This clone turned up a few times. J is TRBJ2-7 and V is TRBV4-2; D is unclear. Germline V gene data show CDR1 as LGHNA and CDR2 as YNFKEQ. This CDR3 comprises 14 residues. The V end was cut by 0 bases, the J end by 2 bases, with 8 bases between. The CDR3 loop is CASSQDRPTYEQYF. CDR3 in DNA: TGTGCCAGCAGCCAAGACAGGCCTACCTACGAGCAGTACTTC.

The chain recombines TRBV4-2 with TRBJ2-1; 11 bases are shared with TRBD1. After removal of 4 bases from V and 6 bases from J, the junction contained 8 bases not matched to a gene. Germline loops: CDR1 LGHNA, CDR2 YNFKEQ. This CDR3 comprises 16 residues. In nucleotides, the CDR3 is TGTGCCAGCAGCCTCCTGACCGGGACAGGGGGCAATGAGCAGTTCTTC. Translating gives CASSLLTGTGGNEQFF.

The V and J genes are TRBV7-3 and TRBJ2-1, with a weak D call TRBD2 (5 bases). Between the trimmed V and J ends, which lost 2 bases and 4 bases, there was a span of 9 bases. The CDR3 is 14 amino acids. CDR1 and CDR2 from the germline V gene are SGHTA and FQGTGA. The CDR3 sequence: CASSLGLAYNEQFF. In nucleotides, the CDR3 is TGTGCCAGCAGCTTAGGGCTAGCTTACAATGAGCAGTTCTTC.

V is TRBV7-2 and J is TRBJ1-1; no reliable D call. The CDR3 extends over 16 amino acids. The ends were cut back, 1 base at V and 0 bases at J, with 12 bases in the middle. The germline V gene encodes CDR1 SGHTA and CDR2 FQGNSA. CDR3 amino acids: CASSLGIAAMNTEAFF. CDR3 DNA: TGTGCCAGCAGCTTAGGGATAGCCGCCATGAACACTGAAGCTTTCTTT.

The chain employs TRBV4-1 and TRBJ2-1; weak D call: TRBD2 (6 bases). Germline assignment: CDR1 MGHRA and CDR2 YSYEKL. Trimming left V 0 bases short and J 0 bases short, with 9 bases between. This CDR3 comprises 16 residues. CDR3 region: CASSQDLGGSYNEQFF. The CDR3 DNA reads TGCGCCAGCAGCCAAGACTTGGGGGGCTCCTACAATGAGCAGTTCTTC.

The chain links TRBV4-3 to TRBJ2-7; 8 bases line up with TRBD2. The CDR3 runs to 15 residues. Germline CDR1 is LGHNA and CDR2 is YSLEER. The V and J ends lost 4 bases and 4 bases, in that order; junction bases with no gene match: 9. The CDR3, as DNA: TGCGCCAGCAGCCTCTTCAGGACTAGCAGGTACGAGCAGTACTTC. This encodes CASSLFRTSRYEQYF.

V gene TRBV7-2 combines with J gene TRBJ2-7, with 12 positions matching TRBD1. Germline lookup yields CDR1 SGHTA and CDR2 FQGNSA. Germline trimming cut 0 bases from V and 3 bases from J; bases unmatched to any gene: 3. This CDR3 is built from 16 residues. The CDR3 DNA follows: TGTGCCAGCAGCTTAGCGGGACAGGGGGCCCTCTACGAGCAGTACTTC. It specifies CASSLAGQGALYEQYF.

The chain is built from TRBV7-8 and TRBJ2-3; 8 bases fit TRBD2. CDR1 and CDR2 from the germline V gene are SGHVS and FQNEAQ. This CDR3 is 17 amino acids long. After removal of 0 bases from V and 3 bases from J, the junction contained 8 bases not matched to a gene. CDR3 loop: CASSLASTGGTTDTQYF. CDR3 DNA sequence: TGTGCCAGCAGCTTAGCAAGTACGGGGGGGACAACAGATACGCAGTATTTT.

V and J are TRBV14 and TRBJ1-5, with D possibly being TRBD1 (6 bases). Germline V CDR1 and CDR2: SGHDN, FVKESK. The CDR3 runs to 20 residues. Trimming stripped 0 bases from V and 0 bases from J, with 21 bases between. The CDR3 DNA sequence: TGTGCCAGCAGCCAAGACCCGCGGGGGGCGTTAGCTTATAGCAATCAGCCCCAGCATTTT. This translates into CASSQDPRGALAYSNQPQHF.

This clone came up once. This chain connects TRBV10-3 to TRBJ2-5; possible D gene TRBD2, 7 bases. V was clipped by 8 bases and J by 1 base, with 11 bases between them. The V gene's germline CDR1 is ENHRY and CDR2 SYGVKD. This CDR3 region has 13 residues. The CDR3 nucleotides are TGTGCCATCCAAGGGGGGGGCCAAGAGACCCAGTACTTC. Translation gives CAIQGGGQETQYF.

This chain uses TRBV19 with TRBJ2-3; possible D gene TRBD1, 6 bases. The germline gives CDR1 LNHDA, CDR2 SQIVND (reference sequence). V was trimmed by 4 bases and J by 1 base, leaving 12 bases between them. The CDR3 sequence is 15 residues long. The DNA of the CDR3 is TGTGCCAGTAGTACAGGACAGCCTGGCACAGATACGCAGTATTTT. Amino acids: CASSTGQPGTDTQYF.